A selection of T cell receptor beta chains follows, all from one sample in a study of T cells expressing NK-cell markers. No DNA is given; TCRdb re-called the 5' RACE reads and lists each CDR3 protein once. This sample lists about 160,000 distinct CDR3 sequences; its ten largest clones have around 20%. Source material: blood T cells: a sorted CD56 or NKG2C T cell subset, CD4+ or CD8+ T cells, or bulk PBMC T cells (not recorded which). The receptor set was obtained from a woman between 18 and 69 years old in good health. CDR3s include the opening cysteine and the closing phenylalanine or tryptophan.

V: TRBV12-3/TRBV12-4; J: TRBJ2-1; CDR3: CASRLSGGYYNEQFF
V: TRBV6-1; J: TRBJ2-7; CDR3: CASIEGLADEQYF
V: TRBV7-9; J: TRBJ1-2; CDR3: CASSPGQGYYGYTF
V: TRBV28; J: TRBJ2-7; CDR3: CASTPDRTYEQYF
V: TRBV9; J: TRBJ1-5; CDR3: CASSAGTAGSGPQHF
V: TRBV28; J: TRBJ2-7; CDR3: CASSFPLPGLAGSLSYEQYF
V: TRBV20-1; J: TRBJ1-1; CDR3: CSARTLKMRNTEAFF
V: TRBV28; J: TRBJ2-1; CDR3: CASSLLGTSGYNEQFF
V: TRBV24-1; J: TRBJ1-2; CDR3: CATSDTGTGSVYGYTF
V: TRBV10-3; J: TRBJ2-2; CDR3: CAISELAGETGELFF
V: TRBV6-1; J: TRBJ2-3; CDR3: CASSIFAAGASTDTQYF
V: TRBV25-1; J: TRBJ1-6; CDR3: CASSEGTYNSPLHF
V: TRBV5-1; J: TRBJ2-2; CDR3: CASSLERGQYGELFF
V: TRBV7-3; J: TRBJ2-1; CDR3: CASSAGTGTYNEQFF
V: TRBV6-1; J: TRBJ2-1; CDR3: CASSEAGTGANEQFF
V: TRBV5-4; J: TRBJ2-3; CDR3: CASSLERGGLPDTQYF
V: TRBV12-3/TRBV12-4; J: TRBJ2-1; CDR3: CASKRLAGDYNEQFF
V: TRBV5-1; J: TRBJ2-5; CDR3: CASSPGGGETQYF
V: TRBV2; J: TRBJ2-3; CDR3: CASNDRVPDTQYF
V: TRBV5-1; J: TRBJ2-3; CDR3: CASSLGTGPYTQYF
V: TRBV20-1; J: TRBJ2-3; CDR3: CSARDRRAGTQYF
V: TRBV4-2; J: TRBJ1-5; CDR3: CASSLLQGYNQPQHF
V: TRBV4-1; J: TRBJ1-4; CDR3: CASSPRVRQGAEKLFF
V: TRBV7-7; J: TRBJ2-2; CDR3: CASSKSGVNTGELFF
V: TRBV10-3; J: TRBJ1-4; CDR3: CAISEQQGQGEKLFF
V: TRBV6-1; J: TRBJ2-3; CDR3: CATSSRVGESTDTQYF
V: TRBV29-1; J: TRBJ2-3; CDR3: CSGPGQATDTQYF
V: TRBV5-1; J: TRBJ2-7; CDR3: CASSLAGGAPREQYF
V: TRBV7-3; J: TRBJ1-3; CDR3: CASSLNPGGFGNTIYF
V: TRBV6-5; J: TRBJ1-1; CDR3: CASSYYSGAFEAFF
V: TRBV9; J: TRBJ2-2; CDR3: CASSVGQRNAGELFF
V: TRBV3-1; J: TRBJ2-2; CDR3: CASSQEGGGRDTGELFF
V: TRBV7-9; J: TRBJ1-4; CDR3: CANSRGNEKLFF